This T cell receptor beta chain was profiled in a study of Ad26.COV2.S vaccination and SARS-CoV-2 variants. General study points: There was reportedly substantial breadth in spike-specific CD8+ and CD4+ T cell responses after vaccination. Recipients of vaccine and of placebo showed similar breadth of their non-spike TCR repertoires.

From germline, CDR1 is MNHEY and CDR2 SVGEGT. V was clipped by 4 bases and J by 7 bases; unmatched bases: 12. This CDR3 comprises 15 residues. Treatment defined: over 15 received Ad26.COV2.S at low or high dose, single or two shots; about 5 received placebo; per-sample allocation not given. Repertoires come from day 63 after the first vaccine or placebo injection. Ad26.COV2.S expressed prefusion-stabilized spike from the original Wuhan strain. Method: immunoSEQ multiplex PCR; TCRdb's copy keeps in-frame clones and lacks some. The sample consists of approximately 350,000 clones, about four fifths of them appearing once. Remarks on this clone: As yet, its antigen is unknown.

Specimen: peripheral blood, collected in a trial of Ad26.COV2.S vaccine versus placebo. This clonotype originated in a person between 18 and 59 years old who received the Ad26.COV2.S COVID-19 vaccine or a placebo. The chain carries TRBV6-2 or TRBV6-3 and TRBJ2-7; TRBD2 aligns across 8 bases. CDR3 bases: TGTGCCAGCAGTTTTTCGGGAGGGGTGAAGTGGGAGCAGTACTTC. Translating it yields CASSFSGGVKWEQYF.